Presented here are 17 T cell receptor beta chains from one specimen sequenced in a study of shared clonotypes between healthy human individuals (dated by TCRdb to the early 2020s). The library was produced with the immunoSEQ multiplex PCR assay. The source is immuneACCESS, and TCRdb retained only in-frame sequences with V and J called. Part of the clones is not carried over; for the studies checked, unresolved V genes explain less than half of this, and the remainder is unexplained. The sample yields about 1.5 million clones; around 98% were counted once. The ten largest clones represent about 0.4% of the sample. What was sequenced was naive CD4+ T cells sorted from blood. This specimen's cell subset or site label, interpreted: CD45RA+ positively selected. The receptors stem from a man aged 25-45 years in good health.

The J gene is TRBJ1-1, the V gene TRBV5-4; D is ambiguous. Germline CDR1 SGHNT, CDR2 YYREEE (reference sequence). V was clipped by 2 bases and J by 1 base, with 12 bases between them. This CDR3 spans 15 amino acids. As DNA, the CDR3 is TGTGCCAGCAGCTTCTTCACCCTTAAGAACACTGAAGCTTTCTTT. This translates into CASSFFTLKNTEAFF.

The V gene is TRBV15, the J gene TRBJ1-1, with D hard to call. Trimming cost V 1 base and J 8 bases, with 8 bases left between them. There are 12 residues in the CDR3. Germline V gene data show CDR1 as LNHNV and CDR2 as YYDKDF (reference sequence). The DNA for the CDR3 is TGTGCCACCAGCAGAGTGGCGGCAGAAGCTTTCTTT. Amino acid sequence: CATSRVAAEAFF.

The rearrangement joins TRBV19 to TRBJ2-2; unclear D gene. The germline V and J ends were trimmed by 3 bases and 1 base, with 9 bases remaining between them. The CDR3 is 15 amino acids. The germline V gene encodes CDR1 LNHDA and CDR2 SQIVND (reference sequence). The CDR3 region is CASSIGHMNTGELFF. In DNA form, the CDR3 reads TGTGCCAGTAGTATTGGGCATATGAACACCGGGGAGCTGTTTTTT.

The CDR3, as DNA: TGTGCCAGCAGTCGATACCTAGCAATTCGCACTGAAGCTTTCTTT. As protein: CASSRYLAIRTEAFF. The chain recombines TRBV21-1 with TRBJ1-1. TRBV21-1 is a known pseudogene. CDR3 length: 15 residues.

V usage is TRBV5-1 and J usage is TRBJ1-4; D is possibly TRBD1 (5 bases). CDR1 is SGHRS, CDR2 YFSETQ, per germline. The V gene lost 0 bases and the J gene lost 6 bases, with 15 bases spanning the gap. The CDR3 totals 16 residues. CDR3 nucleotide sequence: TGCGCCAGCAGCTTGGGAGGGCTCCCGGGGGATGAAAAACTGTTTTTT. Translation gives CASSLGGLPGDEKLFF.

The V gene is TRBV18, the J gene TRBJ1-4; D possibly corresponds to TRBD1 (6 bases). Germline V gene data show CDR1 as KGHSH and CDR2 as LQKENI. Trimming removed 6 bases at V and 10 bases at J, with 18 bases between. The CDR3 contains 14 residues. CDR3 nucleotides: TGTGCCAGCTCGCCTGGGACGGACAGAGGAAAACTGTTTTTT. Encoded protein: CASSPGTDRGKLFF.

CDR3 protein: CASSATANYGYTF. The CDR3 DNA reads TGTGCCAGCAGCGCTACCGCCAACTATGGCTACACCTTC. V and J are TRBV28 and TRBJ1-2; D is unclear. The CDR3 has 13 amino acids. V lost 6 bases, J lost 2 bases, and 10 bases lay in between. Germline V gene data show CDR1 as MDHEN and CDR2 as SYDVKM.

This clone was seen a single time. The chain has TRBV7-9 and TRBJ2-7, with TRBD1 matching 8 bases. Germline V gene lookup returns CDR1 SEHNR and CDR2 FQNEAQ (reference sequence). The length of the CDR3 is 15 residues. The J segment lost 3 bases and the V segment lost 5 bases, leaving 9 bases of the junction unmatched. CDR3 region: CASSPGTGGHYEQYF. The CDR3 nucleotides read TGTGCCAGCAGCCCCGGGACAGGAGGCCACTACGAGCAGTACTTC.

This chain links TRBV5-1 with TRBJ2-7, with TRBD2 identical over 7 bases. The CDR3 spans 15 residues. Germline-derived CDR1 and CDR2 are SGHRS and YFSETQ. The J segment lost 5 bases and the V segment lost 0 bases, leaving 8 bases of the junction unmatched. CDR3 DNA: TGCGCCAGCAGCTTGGCTGGCCCTCGGGGGGACGAGCAGTACTTC. Protein sequence: CASSLAGPRGDEQYF.

The gene calls are TRBV5-1 and TRBJ2-2, with D possibly being TRBD2 (6 bases). Germline CDR1 and CDR2: SGHRS and YFSETQ. V shed 4 bases and J shed 5 bases, with 9 bases lying between them. The CDR3 is 13 residues long. The CDR3 DNA sequence: TGCGCCAGCAGCACACGGGGGACCGGGGAGCTGTTTTTT. As protein: CASSTRGTGELFF.

The gene calls are TRBV9 and TRBJ2-1; TRBD2 matches at 11 bases. There are 17 residues in the CDR3. CDR1 is SGDLS and CDR2 is YYNGEE in the germline V gene. V shed 4 bases, J shed 4 bases, and the junction held 10 bases outside the gene matches. The CDR3 coding sequence is TGTGCCAGCAGCCTTACTAGCGGGAGAGACCTTTACAATGAGCAGTTCTTC. Its protein is CASSLTSGRDLYNEQFF.

J is TRBJ1-3 and V is TRBV25-1, with D perhaps TRBD1 (6 bases). V was trimmed by 3 bases and J by 4 bases, leaving 13 bases between them. This CDR3 has 15 residues. Germline V gene sequence: CDR1 MGHDK, CDR2 SYGVNS. The CDR3 is CASSDPGQLGNTIYF. In DNA form, the CDR3 reads TGTGCCAGCAGTGATCCAGGACAGTTGGGAAACACCATATATTTT.

The chain combines TRBV11-1 with TRBJ2-3; D call uncertain. V lost 5 bases and J 2 bases, leaving 5 bases between the germline ends. CDR3 length: 12 amino acids. Germline CDR1 and CDR2: SGHAT and FQDESV (reference sequence). CDR3 sequence: CASSGSTDTQYF. The CDR3 DNA sequence: TGTGCCAGCAGCGGGTCCACAGATACGCAGTATTTT. The entire variable domain, with the rest obtained from reference TRBV11-1 and TRBJ2-3, is as follows: EAEVAQSPRYKITEKSQAVAFWCDPISGHATLYWYRQILGQGPELLVQFQDESVVDDSQLPKDRFSAERLKGVDSTLKIQPAELGDSAMYLCASSGSTDTQYFGPGTRLTVL.

The J gene is TRBJ2-7, the V gene TRBV11-2, with D possibly TRBD1 on 5 matching bases. Germline lookup yields CDR1 SGHAT and CDR2 FQNNGV. The germline V and J ends were trimmed by 0 bases and 5 bases, with 14 bases remaining between them. The CDR3 loop spans 15 amino acids. CDR3 DNA: TGTGCCAGCAGCTTAGATTGGCAGGGAAGGCACGAGCAGTACTTC. Encoded protein: CASSLDWQGRHEQYF.

The chain links TRBV6-1 to TRBJ2-3; 7 bases are shared with TRBD1. This CDR3 comprises 13 residues. V lost 4 bases to trimming and J lost 7 bases; unmatched junction nucleotides: 5. Germline values: CDR1 MNHNS, CDR2 SASEGT. The CDR3 loop is CASSGQGRHTQYF. DNA of the CDR3: TGTGCCAGCAGTGGACAGGGTAGGCATACGCAGTATTTT.

The chain has TRBV28 and TRBJ1-3; 7 positions match TRBD1. The CDR3 covers 14 residues. Germline V gene lookup returns CDR1 MDHEN and CDR2 SYDVKM. Trimming removed 5 bases from V and 2 bases from J; junction bases left unmatched: 3. The CDR3 loop is CASSAGTAGNTIYF. The CDR3 DNA sequence: TGTGCCAGCAGTGCAGGGACAGCTGGAAACACCATATATTTT.

The V gene is TRBV15, the J gene TRBJ2-1, with D possibly being TRBD2 (6 bases). Germline V lookup: CDR1 LNHNV, CDR2 YYDKDF (reference sequence). The CDR3 covers 16 residues. The ends were cut back, 0 bases at V and 1 base at J, with 10 bases in the middle. The CDR3 DNA reads TGTGCCACCAGCAGAGAGCTAGCGCTATCCTACAATGAGCAGTTCTTC. Protein product: CATSRELALSYNEQFF.